This is a list of T cell receptor beta chains from one sample in a study of blood T cells in healthy people across ages. TCRdb reanalysed the 5' RACE reads using MiXCR and keeps one entry per CDR3 protein. The sample consists of some 760,000 distinct CDR3 sequences, about 25% of them appearing once. These data were also reused for a study on T cells of mothers and their children.

The sequencing sample was made of blood. The receptors shown here come from a boy younger than 18 in good health. Both conserved end residues are part of each CDR3. A D gene is named only where the DNA matches it firmly. Clone size, where shown, is once, few, many, or a class for clones that have expanded.

clone size	D gene	V gene	J gene	CDR3 DNA	CDR3 protein
-	-	TRBV29-1	TRBJ2-1	TGCAGCGTTGGGAGGGACTCCTACAATGAGCGGTTCTTC	CSVGRDSYNERFF
-	-	TRBV7-2	TRBJ1-4	TGTGCCAGCAGCTTAACAGGGACATCAACTAATGAAAAACTGTTTTTT	CASSLTGTSTNEKLFF
few	-	TRBV7-2	TRBJ2-7	TGTGCCAGCAGCCCCCGGGACATTCTCTCCTACGAGCAGTACTTC	CASSPRDILSYEQYF
-	-	TRBV20-1	TRBJ2-5	TGCAGTGCAAAAACCCTCGTTCCGATGCAAGAGACCCAGTACTTC	CSAKTLVPMQETQYF
-	-	TRBV28	TRBJ1-5	TGTGCCAGCAGTTTATCCCAGCAAAGCCAGCATTTT	CASSLSQQSQHF
few	TRBD1	TRBV7-9	TRBJ2-7	TGTGCCAGCAGCTCACAGGGGATCCACTACGAGCAGTACTTC	CASSSQGIHYEQYF
-	-	TRBV6-2/TRBV6-3	TRBJ1-5	TGTGCCAGCAGGCAGGGAGGCGGCAATCAGCCCCAGCATTTT	CASRQGGGNQPQHF
once	-	TRBV20-1	TRBJ2-7	TGCAGTGCCAATACCCCGGACTACGACTACGAGCAGTACTTC	CSANTPDYDYEQYF
-	TRBD1	TRBV28	TRBJ2-5	TGTGCCAGCAGTTTAAGTGGACAGGGTACGAAGGAGACCCAGTACTTC	CASSLSGQGTKETQYF
few	TRBD1	TRBV9	TRBJ1-1	TGTGCCAGCAGCGACCCCACAGGGGAGAACACTGAAGCTTTCTTT	CASSDPTGENTEAFF
-	TRBD1	TRBV10-3	TRBJ2-7	TGTGCCATCAGTGAGGGACAGGGCCTCTACGAGCAGTACTTC	CAISEGQGLYEQYF
-	TRBD2	TRBV7-3	TRBJ2-1	TGTGCCAGCAGCTTAGGTAGCGGGAACAATGAGCAGTTCTTC	CASSLGSGNNEQFF
-	TRBD1	TRBV29-1	TRBJ2-7	TGCAGCGTTGAGGGGACAGCACCCAACGAGCAGTACTTC	CSVEGTAPNEQYF
-	-	TRBV3-1	TRBJ2-5	TGTGCCAGCAGCTTAGCGCCGGACTTCCTCGCGGAGACCCAGTACTTC	CASSLAPDFLAETQYF
-	-	TRBV5-1	TRBJ2-5	TGCGCCAGCAGCTTCTATCAAGAGACCCAGTACTTC	CASSFYQETQYF
-	TRBD1	TRBV28	TRBJ2-1	TGTGCCAGCATCGGGACAGGGTACAATGAGCAGTTCTTC	CASIGTGYNEQFF
-	-	TRBV7-2	TRBJ1-6	TGTGCCGAGCGGGCAGGGGCCTATAATTCACCCCTCCACTTT	CAERAGAYNSPLHF
-	-	TRBV10-3	TRBJ2-5	TGTGCCATCAGGGCCCCCGTACTTCCACGGGAGACCCAGTACTTC	CAIRAPVLPRETQYF
-	TRBD2	TRBV20-1	TRBJ2-5	TGCAGTGTTAATATCCCCACGGGGGGGTATGGGGAGACCCAGTACTTC	CSVNIPTGGYGETQYF
few	-	TRBV29-1	TRBJ2-5	TGCAGCGTCCGACCCCAGGGACAAGAGACCCAGTACTTC	CSVRPQGQETQYF
-	-	TRBV7-2	TRBJ2-4	TGTGCCAGCAGCTTAGGCGGGGGCAGGTCCAAAAACATTCAGTACTTC	CASSLGGGRSKNIQYF
-	-	TRBV20-1	TRBJ2-5	TGCAGTGCTAGCCAGACAGAGCCCGAGACCCAGTACTTC	CSASQTEPETQYF